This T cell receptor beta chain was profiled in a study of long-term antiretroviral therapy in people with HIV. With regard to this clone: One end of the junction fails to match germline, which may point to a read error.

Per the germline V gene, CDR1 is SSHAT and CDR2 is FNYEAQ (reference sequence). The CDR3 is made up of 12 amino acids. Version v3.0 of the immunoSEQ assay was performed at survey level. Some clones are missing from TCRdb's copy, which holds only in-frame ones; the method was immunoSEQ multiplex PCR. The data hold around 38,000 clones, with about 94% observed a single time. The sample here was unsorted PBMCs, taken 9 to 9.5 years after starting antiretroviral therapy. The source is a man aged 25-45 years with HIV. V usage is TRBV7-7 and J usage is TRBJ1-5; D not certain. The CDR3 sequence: CASSFMNQPQHF. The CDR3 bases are TGTGCTAGCAGCTTTATGAATCAGCCCCAGCATTTT.